A selection of T cell receptor beta chains follows, all from one sample in a study of glioma-infiltrating T cells after dendritic cell vaccination. The repertoire was sequenced with immunoSEQ multiplex PCR; TCRdb's copy has only in-frame clones and lacks some. The sample yields tens of thousands of clones, roughly 84% seen once. The specimen comprised blood, sampled after dendritic cell vaccination. These receptors were collected from a human donor with glioblastoma. The CDR3 runs from the conserved cysteine through the conserved F or W. The order of the fields is J gene, V gene, CDR3 length, CDR3 protein.

J gene: TRBJ2-7; V gene: TRBV7-2; CDR3 length: 15; CDR3 protein: CASSLEDLMSYEQYF
J gene: TRBJ2-2; V gene: TRBV27; CDR3 length: 13; CDR3 protein: CASRTTGIGELFF
J gene: TRBJ2-1; V gene: TRBV19; CDR3 length: 13; CDR3 protein: CASAGTGGTEQFF
J gene: TRBJ2-5; V gene: TRBV5-1; CDR3 length: 14; CDR3 protein: CASSLFAGEETQYF
J gene: TRBJ2-7; V gene: TRBV5-5; CDR3 length: 11; CDR3 protein: CASSLADEQYF
J gene: TRBJ2-3; V gene: TRBV7-3; CDR3 length: 15; CDR3 protein: CASTPGTSGQDTQYF
J gene: TRBJ1-2; V gene: TRBV14; CDR3 length: 15; CDR3 protein: CASSQGGGEGYGYTF
J gene: TRBJ2-5; V gene: TRBV7-6; CDR3 length: 14; CDR3 protein: CASSVGQGQETQYF
J gene: TRBJ2-7; V gene: TRBV10-3; CDR3 length: 14; CDR3 protein: CAISESVTAYEQYF
J gene: TRBJ1-1; V gene: TRBV27; CDR3 length: 17; CDR3 protein: CASSFSRERLGDTEAFF
J gene: TRBJ2-1; V gene: TRBV11-3; CDR3 length: 17; CDR3 protein: CASSSWTSELSYNEQFF
J gene: TRBJ1-2; V gene: TRBV7-9; CDR3 length: 15; CDR3 protein: CASSLRKTGSYGYTF
J gene: TRBJ1-2; V gene: TRBV2; CDR3 length: 13; CDR3 protein: CASSDEGVNGYTF
J gene: TRBJ2-1; V gene: TRBV5-1; CDR3 length: 17; CDR3 protein: CASSLGNVQGIHNEQFF
J gene: TRBJ1-1; V gene: TRBV2; CDR3 length: 13; CDR3 protein: CASRGQWNTEAFF
J gene: TRBJ1-2; V gene: TRBV7-2; CDR3 length: 16; CDR3 protein: CASSLFDRAIHYGYTF
J gene: TRBJ2-5; V gene: TRBV9; CDR3 length: 15; CDR3 protein: CASSVGTSGEETQYF
J gene: TRBJ2-2; V gene: TRBV4-2; CDR3 length: 16; CDR3 protein: CASSGVVAGASGELFF
J gene: TRBJ2-7; V gene: TRBV5-4; CDR3 length: 15; CDR3 protein: CASSLALAGGYEQYF
J gene: TRBJ1-5; V gene: TRBV6-1; CDR3 length: 15; CDR3 protein: CASGVGGWDNQPQHF
J gene: TRBJ1-5; V gene: TRBV5-1; CDR3 length: 14; CDR3 protein: CASSLGQVNQPQHF
J gene: TRBJ2-7; V gene: TRBV5-1; CDR3 length: 16; CDR3 protein: CASSLRQGDYGYEQYF
J gene: TRBJ2-7; V gene: TRBV7-9; CDR3 length: 14; CDR3 protein: CASSAAGSPYEQYF
J gene: TRBJ1-1; V gene: TRBV18; CDR3 length: 14; CDR3 protein: CASSWDTMNTEAFF
J gene: TRBJ1-1; V gene: TRBV29-1; CDR3 length: 13; CDR3 protein: CSVVRAGKLEAFF
J gene: TRBJ2-7; V gene: TRBV21-1; CDR3 length: 13; CDR3 protein: CASGTGDPYEQYF
J gene: TRBJ2-1; V gene: TRBV4-2; CDR3 length: 15; CDR3 protein: CASSQIAGGANEQFF
J gene: TRBJ1-2; V gene: TRBV7-9; CDR3 length: 16; CDR3 protein: CASSLGRGRQDYGYTF
J gene: TRBJ1-2; V gene: TRBV5-6; CDR3 length: 15; CDR3 protein: CASSPRQGARYGYTF
J gene: TRBJ2-3; V gene: TRBV5-1; CDR3 length: 15; CDR3 protein: CASSLGGQEIDTQYF
J gene: TRBJ1-2; V gene: TRBV2; CDR3 length: 14; CDR3 protein: CASTGGQGAYGYTF
J gene: TRBJ2-7; V gene: TRBV6-5; CDR3 length: 15; CDR3 protein: CASSYSKGDLYEQYF
J gene: TRBJ2-5; V gene: TRBV5-1; CDR3 length: 16; CDR3 protein: CASSLVIDRLTETQYF
J gene: TRBJ1-3; V gene: TRBV7-2; CDR3 length: 15; CDR3 protein: CASSLGPQGTNTIYF
J gene: TRBJ2-2; V gene: TRBV5-5; CDR3 length: 17; CDR3 protein: CASSFGTSGVNTGELFF